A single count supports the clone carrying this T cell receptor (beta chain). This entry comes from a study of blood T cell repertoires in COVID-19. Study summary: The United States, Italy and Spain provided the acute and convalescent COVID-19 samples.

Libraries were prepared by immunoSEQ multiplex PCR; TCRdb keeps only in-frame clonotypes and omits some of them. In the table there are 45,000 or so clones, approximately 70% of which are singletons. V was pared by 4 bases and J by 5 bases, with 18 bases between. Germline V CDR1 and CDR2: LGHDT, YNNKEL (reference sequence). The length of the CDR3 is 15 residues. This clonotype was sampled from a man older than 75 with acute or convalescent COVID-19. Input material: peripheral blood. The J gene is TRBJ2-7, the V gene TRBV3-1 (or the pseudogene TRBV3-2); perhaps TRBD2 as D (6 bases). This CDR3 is CASSPSGLEGNEQYF. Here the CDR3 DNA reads TGTGCCAGCAGCCCCTCGGGACTCGAGGGCAACGAGCAGTACTTC.